These 18 T cell receptor beta chains share one sample of origin, sequenced in a study of blood T cell repertoires in COVID-19. The protocol was immunoSEQ multiplex PCR, while the TCRdb copy is restricted to in-frame clones and leaves out a portion. The table has 40,000 to 45,000 clones, nearly 90% seen once. The sequencing input was peripheral blood. These receptors came from a human donor in a cohort sampled during active COVID-19.

The chain uses TRBV11-2 and TRBJ1-1; weak D call: TRBD1 (6 bases). The ends were cut back, 2 bases at V and 1 base at J, with 11 bases in the middle. The CDR3 is made up of 15 amino acids. Looked up from germline, CDR1 is SGHAT and CDR2 is FQNNGV. For the CDR3, the DNA is TGTGCCAGCAGCTTAAGGACAGAGACGAACACTGAAGCTTTCTTT. It codes for CASSLRTETNTEAFF.

The rearrangement links TRBV7-8 to TRBJ2-3; D gene uncertain. The ends were cut back, 1 base at V and 3 bases at J, with 5 bases in the middle. CDR1 is SGHVS, CDR2 FQNEAQ, per germline. The CDR3 has 13 amino acids. CDR3 DNA sequence: TGTGCCAGCAGCTTAGGTCCGACAGATACGCAGTATTTT. Translating it yields CASSLGPTDTQYF.

The rearrangement joins TRBV20-1 to TRBJ1-4; D unresolved. CDR1 is DFQATT and CDR2 is SNEGSKA in the germline V gene (reference sequence). This CDR3 is built from 11 residues. Trimming shortened V by 0 bases and J by 7 bases, and 3 bases separated the two germline ends. CDR3 in DNA: TGCAGTGCTAGAGACATTGAAAAACTGTTTTTT. It translates to CSARDIEKLFF.

CDR3 coding DNA: TGTGCCAGCAGTAATCCGACAGGGGCGAACACTGAAGCTTTCTTT. Its translation is CASSNPTGANTEAFF. The chain joins TRBV25-1 to TRBJ1-1; 8 bases are a match to TRBD1. Germline CDR1 MGHDK, CDR2 SYGVNS. The CDR3 length is 15 residues. The V gene end was trimmed by 5 bases and the J gene end by 1 base; junction bases not matched to a gene: 6.

V and J are TRBV27 and TRBJ2-3; tentatively, D is TRBD1 (6 bases). This CDR3 contains 15 residues. Trimming took off 6 bases at V and 2 bases at J, with 15 bases between the two ends. Germline values: CDR1 MNHEY, CDR2 SMNVEV (reference sequence). Here the CDR3 reads CASRTTGINTDTQYF. The CDR3 bases are TGTGCCAGCAGGACAACAGGGATTAACACAGATACGCAGTATTTT.

The rearrangement joins TRBV3-1 (or the pseudogene TRBV3-2) to TRBJ2-5; 12 bases map to TRBD2. The V and J ends lost 4 bases and 14 bases, in that order; junction bases with no gene match: 8. The germline V gene encodes CDR1 LGHDT and CDR2 YNNKEL (reference sequence). This CDR3 comprises 13 residues. In nucleotides, the CDR3 is TGTGCCAGCAGCCCCTTCGGACTAGCGGGGCTTTACTTC. Amino acids: CASSPFGLAGLYF.

The chain combines TRBV3-1 (or the pseudogene TRBV3-2) with TRBJ2-5, with 7 bases that match TRBD1. The J segment lost 4 bases and the V segment lost 4 bases, leaving 9 bases of the junction unmatched. Germline loops: CDR1 LGHDT, CDR2 YNNKEL (reference sequence). The CDR3 covers 15 residues. CDR3 amino acids: CASSPPRGRAETQYF. CDR3 sequence (DNA): TGTGCCAGCAGCCCCCCTAGGGGGCGGGCAGAGACCCAGTACTTC.

The chain combines TRBV25-1 with TRBJ1-1; D unresolved. The CDR3 totals 13 residues. Germline loops: CDR1 MGHDK, CDR2 SYGVNS. Trimming shortened V by 6 bases and J by 1 base, and 9 bases separated the two germline ends. The CDR3 sequence: CASRTAQNTEAFF. As DNA, the CDR3 is TGTGCCAGCAGAACAGCCCAGAACACTGAAGCTTTCTTT.

The genes are TRBV2 and TRBJ1-2, with D possibly matching TRBD1 (5 bases). The germline CDR1 and CDR2 sequences are SNHLY and FYNNEI. V shed 1 base and J shed 7 bases, with 7 bases lying between them. The length of the CDR3 is 12 residues. The CDR3 loop is CASSEGGVGYTF. CDR3 sequence (DNA): TGTGCCAGCAGTGAAGGGGGGGTTGGCTACACCTTC.

The chain has TRBV2 and TRBJ1-1, with D perhaps matching TRBD1 (6 bases). The CDR3 runs to 15 residues. The ends were cut back, 6 bases at V and 4 bases at J, with 18 bases in the middle. CDR1 and CDR2 from the germline V gene are SNHLY and FYNNEI. In DNA form, the CDR3 reads TGTGCCAGCAGCCGCCCCGGGGGGGGCAGCACTGAAGCTTTCTTT. Amino acid sequence: CASSRPGGGSTEAFF. The full variable domain, completed using reference TRBV2 and TRBJ1-1, is EPEVTQTPSHQVTQMGQEVILRCVPISNHLYFYWYRQILGQKVEFLVSFYNNEISEKSEIFDDQFSVERPDGSNFTLKIRSTKLEDSAMYFCASSRPGGGSTEAFFGQGTRLTVV.

This clone was recorded only once. V usage is TRBV9 and J usage is TRBJ2-5, with 12 bases fitting TRBD2. The CDR3 is made up of 16 amino acids. Germline lookup yields CDR1 SGDLS and CDR2 YYNGEE. V dropped 6 bases and J dropped 7; count of bases not matched to a gene: 13. The CDR3 region is CASNPGTSGSLGTQYF. The CDR3 coding sequence is TGTGCCAGCAACCCCGGGACTAGCGGGTCCCTGGGGACCCAGTACTTC.

The chain combines TRBV2 with TRBJ1-1; D unclear. The germline V gene encodes CDR1 SNHLY and CDR2 FYNNEI. Trimming pared 3 bases from V and 2 bases from J, leaving 7 bases between. The CDR3 consists of 13 residues. The CDR3 reads CASSDQANTEAFF. The CDR3 nucleotides read TGTGCCAGCAGTGACCAGGCTAACACTGAAGCTTTCTTT. The full variable domain, its missing parts supplied by reference TRBV2 and TRBJ1-1, is EPEVTQTPSHQVTQMGQEVILRCVPISNHLYFYWYRQILGQKVEFLVSFYNNEISEKSEIFDDQFSVERPDGSNFTLKIRSTKLEDSAMYFCASSDQANTEAFFGQGTRLTVV.

The chain employs TRBV19 and TRBJ1-6, with 9 nucleotides matching TRBD1. This CDR3 is built from 16 residues. Losses at the gene ends were 4 bases for V and 9 bases for J; bases not matched to a gene: 10. The V gene's germline CDR1 is LNHDA and CDR2 SQIVND (reference sequence). CDR3 sequence reads: CASSTWPGQGASPLHF. In DNA form, the CDR3 reads TGTGCCAGTAGTACCTGGCCGGGACAGGGAGCTTCACCCCTCCACTTT.

The CDR3 DNA reads TGTGCCAGCTCACAATCGACAGGGGGGAATGAAAAACTGTTTTTT. This encodes CASSQSTGGNEKLFF. The V gene is TRBV18, the J gene TRBJ1-4; 9 nucleotides agree with TRBD1. J gave up 5 bases and V 4 bases, and 5 bases lay outside the gene matches. The CDR3 loop spans 15 amino acids. Germline V CDR1 and CDR2: KGHSH, LQKENI.

The rearrangement uses TRBV4-1 and TRBJ1-4; TRBD1 is a possible D gene (5 bases). The CDR3 totals 15 residues. The V end was cut by 4 bases, the J end by 4 bases, with 13 bases between. Germline CDR1 is MGHRA and CDR2 is YSYEKL. The CDR3 protein is CASSPQQDINEKLFF. In DNA form, the CDR3 reads TGCGCCAGCAGCCCCCAACAGGATATTAATGAAAAACTGTTTTTT.

This clone was found a few times. This chain joins TRBV15 and TRBJ1-2, with D possibly matching TRBD1 (6 bases). Germline lookup yields CDR1 LNHNV and CDR2 YYDKDF (reference sequence). The V end was cut by 0 bases, the J end by 4 bases, with 12 bases between. The CDR3 has 15 residues. As DNA, the CDR3 is TGTGCCACCAGCAGAGATACACAGGGAAGCTATGGCTACACCTTC. Encoded protein: CATSRDTQGSYGYTF. Variable domain in full (rest from reference TRBV15 and TRBJ1-2): DAMVIQNPRYQVTQFGKPVTLSCSQTLNHNVMYWYQQKSSQAPKLLFHYYDKDFNNEADTPDNFQSRRPNTSFCFLDIRSPGLGDTAMYLCATSRDTQGSYGYTFGSGTRLTVV.

The rearrangement links TRBV6-1 to TRBJ2-5; 8 nucleotides align to TRBD1. This CDR3 contains 16 residues. The V and J ends lost 0 bases and 5 bases, in that order; junction bases with no gene match: 8. The germline CDR1 and CDR2 sequences are MNHNS and SASEGT. CDR3 nucleotide sequence: TGTGCCAGCAGTGAAGCGCTTGGACAGGGATCCGAGACCCAGTACTTC. Translating it yields CASSEALGQGSETQYF.

The chain couples TRBV4-1 to TRBJ2-7; 7 nucleotides match TRBD1. This CDR3 spans 15 amino acids. V shed 0 bases and J 2 bases; nucleotides not matched to a gene: 4. Germline V CDR1 and CDR2: MGHRA, YSYEKL. The CDR3 region is CASSQEGRGTYEQYF. The CDR3 coding sequence is TGCGCCAGCAGCCAAGAGGGCAGGGGGACCTACGAGCAGTACTTC.